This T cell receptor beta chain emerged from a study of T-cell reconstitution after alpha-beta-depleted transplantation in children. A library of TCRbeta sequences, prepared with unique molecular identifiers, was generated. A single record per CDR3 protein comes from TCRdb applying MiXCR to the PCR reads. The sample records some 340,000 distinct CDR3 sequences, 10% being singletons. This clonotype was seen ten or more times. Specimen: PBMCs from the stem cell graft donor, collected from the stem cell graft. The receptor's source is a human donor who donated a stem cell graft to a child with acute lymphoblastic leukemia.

Written as DNA, the CDR3 is TGTGCCAGCACAGCAGCTAGCGGGCTCTACAATGAGCAGTTCTTC. Translation: CASTAASGLYNEQFF. V gene TRBV14 combines with J gene TRBJ2-1, with 8 bases that match TRBD2. Germline values: CDR1 SGHDN, CDR2 FVKESK. CDR3 length: 15 amino acids. After removal of 7 bases from V and 3 bases from J, the junction contained 8 bases not matched to a gene.